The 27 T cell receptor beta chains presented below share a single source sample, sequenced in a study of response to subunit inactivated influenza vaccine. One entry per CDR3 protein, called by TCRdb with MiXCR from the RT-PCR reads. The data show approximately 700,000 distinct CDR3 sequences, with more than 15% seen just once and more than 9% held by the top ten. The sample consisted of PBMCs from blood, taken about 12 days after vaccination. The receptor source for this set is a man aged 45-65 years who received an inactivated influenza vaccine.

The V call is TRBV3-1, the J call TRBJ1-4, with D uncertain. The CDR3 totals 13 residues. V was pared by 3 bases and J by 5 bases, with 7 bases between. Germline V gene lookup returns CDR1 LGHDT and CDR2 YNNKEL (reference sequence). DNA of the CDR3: TGTGCCAGCAGCCAGATGGGAAATGAAAAACTGTTTTTT. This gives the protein CASSQMGNEKLFF.

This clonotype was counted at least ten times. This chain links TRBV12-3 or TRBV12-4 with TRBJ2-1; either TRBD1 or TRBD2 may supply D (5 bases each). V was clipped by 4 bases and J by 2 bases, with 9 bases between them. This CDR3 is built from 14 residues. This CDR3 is CASSSEDTYNEQFF. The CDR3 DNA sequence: TGTGCCAGCAGTTCGGAGGACACCTACAATGAGCAGTTCTTC.

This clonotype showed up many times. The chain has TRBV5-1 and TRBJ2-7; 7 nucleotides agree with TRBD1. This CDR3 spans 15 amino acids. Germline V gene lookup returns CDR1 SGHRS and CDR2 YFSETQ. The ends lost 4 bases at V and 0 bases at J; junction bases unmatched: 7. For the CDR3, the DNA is TGCGCCAGCAGCGGACCGGGACAGAGCTCCTACGAGCAGTACTTC. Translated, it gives CASSGPGQSSYEQYF.

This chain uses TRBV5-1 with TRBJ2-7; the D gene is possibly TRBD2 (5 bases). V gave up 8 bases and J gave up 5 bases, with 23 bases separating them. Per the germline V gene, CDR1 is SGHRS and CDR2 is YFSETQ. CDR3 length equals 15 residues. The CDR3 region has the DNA TGCGCCAGAAGCGCACTATCCGGGATCCCGAACGAGCAGTACTTC. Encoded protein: CARSALSGIPNEQYF.

In DNA, the CDR3 is TGTGCCAGCTCAGGCATCGGCGACAAGAGCTCCTACAATGAGCAGTTCTTC. Translating it yields CASSGIGDKSSYNEQFF. The chain recombines TRBV18 with TRBJ2-1; no clear D. The CDR3 extends over 17 amino acids. V lost 5 bases and J lost 0, with 17 bases in between. The germline CDR1 and CDR2 sequences are KGHSH and LQKENI.

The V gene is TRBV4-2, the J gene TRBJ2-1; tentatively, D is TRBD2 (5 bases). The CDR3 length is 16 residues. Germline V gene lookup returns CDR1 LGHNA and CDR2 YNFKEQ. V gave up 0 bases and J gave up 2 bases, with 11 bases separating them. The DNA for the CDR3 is TGTGCCAGCAGCCAAGAGAGCGGTTTGACCTACAATGAGCAGTTCTTC. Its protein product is CASSQESGLTYNEQFF.

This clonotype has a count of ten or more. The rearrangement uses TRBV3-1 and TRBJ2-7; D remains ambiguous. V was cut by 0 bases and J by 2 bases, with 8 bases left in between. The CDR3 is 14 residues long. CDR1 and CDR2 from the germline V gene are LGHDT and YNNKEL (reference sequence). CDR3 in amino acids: CASSQDPYTYEQYF. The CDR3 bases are TGTGCCAGCAGCCAAGATCCTTATACCTACGAGCAGTACTTC.

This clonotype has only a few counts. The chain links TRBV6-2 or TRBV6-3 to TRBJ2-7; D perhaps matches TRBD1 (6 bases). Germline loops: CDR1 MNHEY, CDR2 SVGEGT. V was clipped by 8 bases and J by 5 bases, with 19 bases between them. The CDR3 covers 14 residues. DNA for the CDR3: TGTGCCAGCGGCCCGGACAGCCTTTGGAACGAGCAGTACTTC. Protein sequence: CASGPDSLWNEQYF.

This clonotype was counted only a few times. CDR3 sequence reads: CASSQRLADNEQFF. The CDR3 DNA reads TGTGCCAGCAGCCAGAGGCTAGCGGACAATGAGCAGTTCTTC. V gene TRBV14 combines with J gene TRBJ2-1, with 7 bases identical to TRBD2. With 3 bases clipped from V and 5 bases from J, the junction kept 4 bases outside the gene matches. The CDR3 consists of 14 residues. Germline V CDR1 and CDR2: SGHDN, FVKESK.

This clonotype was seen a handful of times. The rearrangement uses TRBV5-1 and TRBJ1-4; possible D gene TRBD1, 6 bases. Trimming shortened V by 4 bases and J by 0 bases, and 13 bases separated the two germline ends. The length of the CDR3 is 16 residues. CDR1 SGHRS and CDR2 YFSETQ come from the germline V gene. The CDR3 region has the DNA TGCGCCAGCAGCCAACCGACAGGAGCAACTAATGAAAAACTGTTTTTT. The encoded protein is CASSQPTGATNEKLFF.

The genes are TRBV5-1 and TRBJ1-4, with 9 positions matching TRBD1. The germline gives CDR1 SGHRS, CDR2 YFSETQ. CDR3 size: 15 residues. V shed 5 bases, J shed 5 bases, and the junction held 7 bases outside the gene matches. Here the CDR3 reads CASRSTGTGNEKLFF. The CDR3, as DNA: TGCGCCAGCAGATCTACCGGGACAGGGAATGAAAAACTGTTTTTT.

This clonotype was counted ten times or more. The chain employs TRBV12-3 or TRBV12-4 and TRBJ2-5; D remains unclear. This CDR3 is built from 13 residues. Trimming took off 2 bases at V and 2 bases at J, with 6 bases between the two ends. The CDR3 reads CASSLLEQETQYF. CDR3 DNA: TGTGCCAGCAGTTTACTTGAACAAGAGACCCAGTACTTC.

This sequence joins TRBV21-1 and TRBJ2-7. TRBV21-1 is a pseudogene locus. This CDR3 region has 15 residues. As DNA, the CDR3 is TGTGCCAGCAGCAAAGCTCAGTCTTCGGGGAACGAGCAGTACTTC. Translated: CASSKAQSSGNEQYF.

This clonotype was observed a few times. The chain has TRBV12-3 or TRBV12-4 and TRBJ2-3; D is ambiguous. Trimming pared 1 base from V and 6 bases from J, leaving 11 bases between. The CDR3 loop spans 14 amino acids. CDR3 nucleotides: TGTGCCAGCAGTTTAGTCCAACCCACCGATACGCAGTATTTT. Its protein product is CASSLVQPTDTQYF.

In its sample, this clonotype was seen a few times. CDR3 coding DNA: TGTGCCAGTAGCAAACTAGCGGGCCTCGGCAATGAGCAGTTCTTC. Translating gives CASSKLAGLGNEQFF. V is TRBV19 and J is TRBJ2-1; the match to TRBD2 covers 9 bases. CDR1 is LNHDA and CDR2 is SQIVND in the germline V gene (reference sequence). This CDR3 spans 15 amino acids. With V trimmed by 6 bases and J by 6 bases, 9 bases remained unmatched.

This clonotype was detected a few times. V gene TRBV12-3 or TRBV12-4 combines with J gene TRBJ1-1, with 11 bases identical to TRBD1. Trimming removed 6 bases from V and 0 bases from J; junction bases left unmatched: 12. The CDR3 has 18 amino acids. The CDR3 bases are TGTGCCAGCAGACGCCCGGACAGGGGGCTTAGAATGAACACTGAAGCTTTCTTT. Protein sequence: CASRRPDRGLRMNTEAFF.

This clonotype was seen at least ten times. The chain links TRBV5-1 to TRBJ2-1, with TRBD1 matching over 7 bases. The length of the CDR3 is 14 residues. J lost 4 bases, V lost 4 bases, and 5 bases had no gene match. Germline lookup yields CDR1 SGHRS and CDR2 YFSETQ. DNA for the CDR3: TGCGCCAGCAGCAAAAGACAGGGTTACAATGAGCAGTTCTTC. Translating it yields CASSKRQGYNEQFF.

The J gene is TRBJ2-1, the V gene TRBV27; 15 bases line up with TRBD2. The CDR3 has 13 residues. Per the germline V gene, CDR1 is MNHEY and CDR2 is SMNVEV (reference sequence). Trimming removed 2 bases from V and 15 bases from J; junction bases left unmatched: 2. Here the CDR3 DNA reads TGTGCCAGCAGTTTAGGACTAGCGGGGGGGATGTTCTTC. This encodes CASSLGLAGGMFF.

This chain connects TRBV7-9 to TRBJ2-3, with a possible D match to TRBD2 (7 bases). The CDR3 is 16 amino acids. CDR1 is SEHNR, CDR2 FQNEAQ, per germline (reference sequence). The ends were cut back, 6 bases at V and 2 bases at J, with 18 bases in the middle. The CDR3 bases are TGTGCCAGCAGTGTCTCCAGCGGGACATACACAGATACGCAGTATTTT. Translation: CASSVSSGTYTDTQYF.

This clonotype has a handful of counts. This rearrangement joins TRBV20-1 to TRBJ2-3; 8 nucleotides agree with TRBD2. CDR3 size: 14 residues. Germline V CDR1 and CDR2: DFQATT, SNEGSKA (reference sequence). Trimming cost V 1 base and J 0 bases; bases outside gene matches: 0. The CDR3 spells CSARGLASTDTQYF. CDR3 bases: TGCAGTGCTAGAGGACTAGCGAGCACAGATACGCAGTATTTT.

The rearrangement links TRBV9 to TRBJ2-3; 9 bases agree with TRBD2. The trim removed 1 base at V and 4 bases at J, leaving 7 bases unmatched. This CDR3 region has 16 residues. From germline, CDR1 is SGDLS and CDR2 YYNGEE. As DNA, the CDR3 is TGTGCCAGCAGCGTATGGGGGACTAGCTTAGCAGATACGCAGTATTTT. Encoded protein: CASSVWGTSLADTQYF.

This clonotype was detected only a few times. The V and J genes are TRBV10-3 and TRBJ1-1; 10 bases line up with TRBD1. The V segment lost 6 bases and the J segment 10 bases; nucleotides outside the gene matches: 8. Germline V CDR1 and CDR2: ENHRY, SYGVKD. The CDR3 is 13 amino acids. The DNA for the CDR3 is TGTGCCATCAGCTCTGGGACAGGGGCCGCAGCTTTCTTT. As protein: CAISSGTGAAAFF.

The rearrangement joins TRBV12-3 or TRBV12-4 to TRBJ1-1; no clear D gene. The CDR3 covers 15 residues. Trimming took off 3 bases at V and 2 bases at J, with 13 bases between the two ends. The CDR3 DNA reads TGTGCCAGCAGTTTGGGTTCGAAACTTAACACTGAAGCTTTCTTT. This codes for CASSLGSKLNTEAFF.

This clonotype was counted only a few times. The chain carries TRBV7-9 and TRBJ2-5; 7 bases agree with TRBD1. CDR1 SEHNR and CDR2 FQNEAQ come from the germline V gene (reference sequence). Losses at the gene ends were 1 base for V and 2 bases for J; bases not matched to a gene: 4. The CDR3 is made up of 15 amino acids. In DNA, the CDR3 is TGTGCCAGCAGCTTAGTTACAGGGGCACAAGAGACCCAGTACTTC. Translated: CASSLVTGAQETQYF.

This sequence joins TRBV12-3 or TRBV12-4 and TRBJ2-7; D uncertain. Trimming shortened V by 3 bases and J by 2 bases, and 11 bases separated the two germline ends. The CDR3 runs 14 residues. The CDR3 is CASSFVDWTYEQYF. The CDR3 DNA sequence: TGTGCCAGCAGTTTTGTTGACTGGACCTACGAGCAGTACTTC.

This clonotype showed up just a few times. The chain's CDR3 is CASSDPGTGTDTQYF. DNA for the CDR3: TGCGCCAGCAGTGATCCCGGGACAGGCACAGATACGCAGTATTTT. V usage is TRBV10-1 and J usage is TRBJ2-3; 7 bases align to TRBD1. CDR3 size: 15 residues. V shed 3 bases, J shed 1 base, and the junction held 4 bases outside the gene matches. Germline V lookup: CDR1 WNHNN, CDR2 SYGVQD (reference sequence).

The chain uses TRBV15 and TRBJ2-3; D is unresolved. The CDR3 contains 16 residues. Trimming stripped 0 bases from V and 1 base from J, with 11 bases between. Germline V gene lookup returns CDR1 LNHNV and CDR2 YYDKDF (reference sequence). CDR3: CATSRDSNSRTDTQYF. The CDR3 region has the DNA TGTGCCACCAGCAGAGATAGCAACTCACGCACAGATACGCAGTATTTT. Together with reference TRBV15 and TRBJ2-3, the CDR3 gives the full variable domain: DAMVIQNPRYQVTQFGKPVTLSCSQTLNHNVMYWYQQKSSQAPKLLFHYYDKDFNNEADTPDNFQSRRPNTSFCFLDIRSPGLGDTAMYLCATSRDSNSRTDTQYFGPGTRLTVL.